This TCR beta chain was recorded in a study of T and B cells in COVID-19 patients. BIOMED2 TRB-A/B primer pools were used in multiplex TRB PCR. Each CDR3 protein gets one entry after TCRdb re-called the multiplex PCR reads with MiXCR. The data show a few thousand distinct CDR3 sequences, roughly 27% seen once. Germline V CDR1 and CDR2: DFQATT, SNEGSKA (reference sequence). V lost 0 bases and J 10 bases, leaving 15 bases between the germline ends. This CDR3 contains 13 residues. Each TRB amplification used about 220-500 ng of genomic DNA from blood. The study, taken as a whole, reports: Patients with COVID-19 reportedly showed strongly skewed T cell receptor beta variable and joining gene usage.

This clonotype has more than one count but fewer than ten. Its antigen remains unknown. This TCR came from a human donor with active COVID-19. This chain connects TRBV20-1 to TRBJ1-2; D is possibly TRBD1 (5 bases). Sequencing was carried out using blood. The CDR3 DNA reads as TGCAGTGCTAGAGATGTCTACGACAGCCTCTACACCTTC. Amino acids: CSARDVYDSLYTF.